Reported below is one TCR beta chain. Participants came from some 26 US areas, aged about 18 to 100 years. Assignment of participants to cohorts was predicated upon participant-reported clinical history. The entry originates in a study of blood T cell repertoires in COVID-19. Across the study: PBMCs, B-cell-depleted T cells, or T cells provided the cDNA or gDNA that made up the material.

In the authors' methods: Estimates of nucleated cell counts were drawn from the amplification of reference gene primers. Produced via immunoSEQ multiplex PCR; TCRdb's table is partial and in-frame only. Clonal size and the V and J genes are those of that table, whereas D and trimming came from the DNA. The repertoire includes 200,000 to 250,000 clones, about 91% of them detected once, and roughly 14% sits in the top ten. CDR3 length equals 17 residues. CDR1 SGHRS and CDR2 YFSETQ come from the germline V gene. Trimming took 3 bases from V and 1 from J, leaving 18 bases between them. The receptor's source is a woman aged 50 to 60 with acute COVID-19. Sequenced material: PBMCs or T cells enriched from blood (not recorded which). V gene TRBV5-1 combines with J gene TRBJ2-3, with D perhaps matching TRBD2 (5 bases). CDR3 sequence: CASSSGWRADGTDTQYF. In DNA, the CDR3 is TGCGCCAGCAGCTCTGGGTGGAGAGCGGACGGCACAGATACGCAGTATTTT.